Listed here are 18 T cell receptor beta chains from one sample, sequenced in a study of blood T cell repertoires in COVID-19. TCRdb's table, derived via immunoSEQ multiplex PCR, lists solely in-frame clones and lacks some. The sample has nearly 250,000 clones; around 88% are singletons. Sequences were obtained from peripheral blood. Source of these receptors: a woman older than 75 with COVID-19, enrolled during active disease.

The rearrangement links TRBV6-1 to TRBJ1-4, with TRBD1 matching 9 bases. The germline CDR1 and CDR2 sequences are MNHNS and SASEGT. The CDR3 sequence is 15 residues long. The V and J ends lost 4 bases and 5 bases, in that order; junction bases with no gene match: 5. The CDR3: CASSGAGQGNEKLFF. In DNA, the CDR3 is TGTGCCAGCAGTGGAGCAGGACAGGGGAATGAAAAACTGTTTTTT.

J is TRBJ1-1 and V is TRBV4-2, with D tentatively TRBD1 (5 bases). The germline CDR1 and CDR2 sequences are LGHNA and YNFKEQ. V shed 4 bases and J shed 3 bases, with 21 bases lying between them. This CDR3 region has 17 residues. CDR3 bases: TGTGCCAGCAGCCCGGCAGCAAACAGGCCCCAGGACACTGAAGCTTTCTTT. This codes for CASSPAANRPQDTEAFF.

CDR3 loop: CASTQGQGASEQYF. CDR3 nucleotide sequence: TGTGCCAGCACCCAGGGCCAGGGGGCTAGCGAGCAGTACTTC. V usage is TRBV6-5 and J usage is TRBJ2-7; 8 positions match TRBD1. This CDR3 region has 14 residues. V gave up 7 bases and J gave up 6 bases; unmatched junction bases: 11. The V gene's germline CDR1 is MNHEY and CDR2 SVGAGI.

CDR3 nucleotide sequence: TGTGCCAGCGGTTCCAGGACTGATGGCTACACCTTC. This encodes CASGSRTDGYTF. The V call is TRBV28, the J call TRBJ1-2; D gene unclear. Trimming took off 8 bases at V and 6 bases at J, with 13 bases between the two ends. This CDR3 spans 12 amino acids. Looked up from germline, CDR1 is MDHEN and CDR2 is SYDVKM.

The chain uses TRBV6-1 and TRBJ1-2; perhaps TRBD1 as D (6 bases). The CDR3 is 17 residues long. V shed 2 bases and J shed 2 bases, with 18 bases lying between them. Germline CDR1 is MNHNS and CDR2 is SASEGT. The CDR3 is CASSELIGGAENYGYTF. The CDR3 bases are TGTGCCAGCAGTGAATTGATTGGGGGGGCGGAGAACTATGGCTACACCTTC.

The chain joins TRBV25-1 to TRBJ1-4; 7 bases map to TRBD1. The CDR3 contains 14 residues. With V trimmed by 6 bases and J by 2 bases, 3 bases remained unmatched. CDR1 and CDR2 from the germline V gene are MGHDK and SYGVNS. The CDR3 spells CASRSQGTNEKLFF. The CDR3 DNA is TGTGCCAGCAGATCACAGGGGACTAATGAAAAACTGTTTTTT.

The CDR3 nucleotides read TGTGCCAGTAGTAGGGGCCTCGTTAATGAAAAACTGTTTTTT. Translating it yields CASSRGLVNEKLFF. This sequence joins TRBV19 and TRBJ1-4; possibly TRBD1 for D (5 bases). Germline CDR1 and CDR2: LNHDA and SQIVND (reference sequence). Trimming removed 4 bases from V and 4 bases from J, with 10 bases in between. The CDR3 length is 14 residues.

This chain connects TRBV28 to TRBJ1-2; 8 positions match TRBD1. The CDR3 runs to 14 residues. Trimming took 2 bases from V and 8 from J; bases not matched to a gene: 7. CDR1 is MDHEN and CDR2 is SYDVKM in the germline V gene. The CDR3 here is CASSLKAGGGGYTF. CDR3 nucleotides: TGTGCCAGCAGTTTAAAGGCAGGGGGCGGCGGCTACACCTTC.

The rearrangement joins TRBV6-2 or TRBV6-3 to TRBJ2-7; a weak D match, TRBD1 (6 bases). The CDR3 has 15 amino acids. CDR1 and CDR2 (germline): MNHEY, SVGEGT. The V gene lost 2 bases and the J gene lost 6 bases, with 17 bases spanning the gap. In DNA, the CDR3 is TGTGCCAGCAGTTACGGGGGCTACACTGGGGGCGAGCAGTACTTC. The encoded protein is CASSYGGYTGGEQYF.

The sample holds one count of this clone. The chain carries TRBV2 and TRBJ2-7, with D perhaps matching TRBD2 (6 bases). V was clipped by 5 bases and J by 9 bases, with 11 bases between them. Germline V gives CDR1 SNHLY, CDR2 FYNNEI. This CDR3 comprises 11 residues. This CDR3 reads CASSSMGLQYF. The CDR3 nucleotides read TGTGCCAGCAGTTCTATGGGACTGCAGTACTTC.

The chain links TRBV4-3 to TRBJ1-2, with 7 nucleotides matching TRBD1. The CDR3 runs 14 residues. V lost 1 base, J lost 6 bases, and 5 bases stayed unmatched. CDR1 and CDR2 from the germline V gene are LGHNA and YSLEER. The CDR3 region has the DNA TGCGCCAGCAGCCAAGTTCGAGGGGGCGATGGCTACACCTTC. This sequence encodes CASSQVRGGDGYTF.

The V gene is TRBV3-1 (or the pseudogene TRBV3-2), the J gene TRBJ1-6, with 8 nucleotides matching TRBD1. The germline gives CDR1 LGHDT, CDR2 YNNKEL (reference sequence). There are 14 residues in the CDR3. J lost 9 bases, V lost 1 base, and 2 bases had no gene match. The CDR3: CASSQGQGASPLHF. The CDR3 DNA reads as TGTGCCAGCAGCCAAGGCCAGGGGGCTTCACCCCTCCACTTT.

Here the CDR3 DNA reads TGTGCCATCAGCGAGCTAGGGACAGCGGGGACCCAGTACTTC. It is translated as CAISELGTAGTQYF. V usage is TRBV10-3 and J usage is TRBJ2-5; perhaps TRBD1 as D (7 bases). The germline V gene has CDR1 ENHRY and CDR2 SYGVKD. Trimming stripped 6 bases from V and 7 bases from J, with 18 bases between. The CDR3 contains 14 residues.

The gene calls are TRBV7-2 and TRBJ2-5; 8 bases agree with TRBD1. The length of the CDR3 is 15 residues. The ends lost 5 bases at V and 2 bases at J; junction bases unmatched: 7. CDR1 SGHTA and CDR2 FQGNSA come from the germline V gene. CDR3 nucleotides: TGTGCCAGCAGCAGACAGACAGGGGCTCAAGAGACCCAGTACTTC. It translates to CASSRQTGAQETQYF.

The CDR3 region has the DNA TGTGCCAGCAGTAAGGGACAGGCTTTTAATGAAAAACTGTTTTTT. Its translation is CASSKGQAFNEKLFF. The V gene is TRBV2, the J gene TRBJ1-4; 8 bases line up with TRBD1. This CDR3 spans 15 amino acids. V trimming: 5 bases; J trimming: 4 bases; junction bases outside the gene matches: 6. The germline gives CDR1 SNHLY, CDR2 FYNNEI. Variable domain in full (rest from reference TRBV2 and TRBJ1-4): EPEVTQTPSHQVTQMGQEVILRCVPISNHLYFYWYRQILGQKVEFLVSFYNNEISEKSEIFDDQFSVERPDGSNFTLKIRSTKLEDSAMYFCASSKGQAFNEKLFFGSGTQLSVL.

In the case of this clone: Germline is not matched at one junction end, which may reflect a read error. The rearrangement joins TRBV3-1 (or the pseudogene TRBV3-2) to TRBJ2-6; the D gene is possibly TRBD2 (6 bases). The germline gives CDR1 LGHDT, CDR2 YNNKEL (reference sequence). The CDR3 is made up of 14 amino acids. CDR3 DNA sequence: TGTGCCAGCAGCCAAGATTGGGGGGTCAACGTCCTGACTTTC. This codes for CASSQDWGVNVLTF.

This sequence joins TRBV6-2 or TRBV6-3 and TRBJ2-1, with D possibly being TRBD2 (6 bases). The CDR3 is 15 amino acids. V was trimmed by 6 bases and J by 2 bases, leaving 14 bases between them. Germline V gene data show CDR1 as MNHEY and CDR2 as SVGEGT. The CDR3 spells CASSGGGSPYNEQFF. In DNA form, the CDR3 reads TGTGCCAGCAGCGGTGGGGGGTCTCCCTACAATGAGCAGTTCTTC.

The chain links TRBV6-2 or TRBV6-3 to TRBJ2-7, with TRBD1 identical over 7 bases. From germline, CDR1 is MNHEY and CDR2 SVGEGT. The CDR3 spans 16 residues. V dropped 4 bases and J dropped 2; count of bases not matched to a gene: 11. Here the CDR3 DNA reads TGTGCCAGCAGTTTGACCAACCCGACAGGGACCTACGAGCAGTACTTC. Encoded protein: CASSLTNPTGTYEQYF.